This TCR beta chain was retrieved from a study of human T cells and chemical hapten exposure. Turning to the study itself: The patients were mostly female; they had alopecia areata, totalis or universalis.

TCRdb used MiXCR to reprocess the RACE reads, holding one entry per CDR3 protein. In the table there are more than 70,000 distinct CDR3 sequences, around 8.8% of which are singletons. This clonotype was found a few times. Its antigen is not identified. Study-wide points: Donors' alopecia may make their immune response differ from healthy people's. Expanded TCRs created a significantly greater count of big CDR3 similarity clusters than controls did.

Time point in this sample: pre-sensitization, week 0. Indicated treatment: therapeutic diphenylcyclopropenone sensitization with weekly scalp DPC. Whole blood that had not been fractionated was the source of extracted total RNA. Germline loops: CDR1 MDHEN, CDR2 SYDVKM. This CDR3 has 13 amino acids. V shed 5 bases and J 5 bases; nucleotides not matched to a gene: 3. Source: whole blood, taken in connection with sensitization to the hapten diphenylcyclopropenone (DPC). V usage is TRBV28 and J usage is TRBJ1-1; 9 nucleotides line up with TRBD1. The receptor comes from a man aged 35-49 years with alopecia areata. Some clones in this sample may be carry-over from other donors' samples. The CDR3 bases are TGTGCCAGCAGTAACAGGGGGCGTACTGAAGCTTTCTTT. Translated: CASSNRGRTEAFF.